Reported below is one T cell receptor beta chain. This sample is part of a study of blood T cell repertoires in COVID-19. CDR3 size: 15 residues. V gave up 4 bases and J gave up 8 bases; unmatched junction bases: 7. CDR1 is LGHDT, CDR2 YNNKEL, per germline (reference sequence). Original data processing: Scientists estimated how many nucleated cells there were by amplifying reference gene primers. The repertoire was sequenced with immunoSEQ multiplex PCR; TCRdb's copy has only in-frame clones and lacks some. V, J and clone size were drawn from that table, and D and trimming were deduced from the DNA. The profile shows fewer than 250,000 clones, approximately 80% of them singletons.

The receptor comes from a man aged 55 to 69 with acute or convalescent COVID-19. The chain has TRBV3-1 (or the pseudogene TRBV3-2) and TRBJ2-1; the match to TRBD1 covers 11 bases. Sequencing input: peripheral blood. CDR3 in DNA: TGTGCCAGCAGCCTTGGGAGGACAGGGGGCGATGAGCAGTTCTTC. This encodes CASSLGRTGGDEQFF.